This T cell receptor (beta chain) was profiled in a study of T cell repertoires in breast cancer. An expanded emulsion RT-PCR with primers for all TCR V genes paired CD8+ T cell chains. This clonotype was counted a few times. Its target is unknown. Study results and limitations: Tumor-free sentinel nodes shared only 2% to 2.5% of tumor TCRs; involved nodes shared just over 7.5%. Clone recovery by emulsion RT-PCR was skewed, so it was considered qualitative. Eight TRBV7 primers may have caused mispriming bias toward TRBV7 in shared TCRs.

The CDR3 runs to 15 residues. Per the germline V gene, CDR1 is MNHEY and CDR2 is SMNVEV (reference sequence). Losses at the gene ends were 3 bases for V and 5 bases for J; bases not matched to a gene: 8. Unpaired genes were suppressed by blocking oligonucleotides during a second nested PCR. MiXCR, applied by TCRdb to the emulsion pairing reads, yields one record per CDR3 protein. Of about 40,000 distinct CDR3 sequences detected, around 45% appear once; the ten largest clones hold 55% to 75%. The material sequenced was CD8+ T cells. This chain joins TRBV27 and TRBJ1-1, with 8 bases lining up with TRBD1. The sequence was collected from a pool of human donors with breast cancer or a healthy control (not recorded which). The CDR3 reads CASSLGRTGRTEAFF. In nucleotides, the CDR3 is TGTGCCAGCAGTTTGGGGAGGACAGGGAGGACTGAAGCTTTCTTT.